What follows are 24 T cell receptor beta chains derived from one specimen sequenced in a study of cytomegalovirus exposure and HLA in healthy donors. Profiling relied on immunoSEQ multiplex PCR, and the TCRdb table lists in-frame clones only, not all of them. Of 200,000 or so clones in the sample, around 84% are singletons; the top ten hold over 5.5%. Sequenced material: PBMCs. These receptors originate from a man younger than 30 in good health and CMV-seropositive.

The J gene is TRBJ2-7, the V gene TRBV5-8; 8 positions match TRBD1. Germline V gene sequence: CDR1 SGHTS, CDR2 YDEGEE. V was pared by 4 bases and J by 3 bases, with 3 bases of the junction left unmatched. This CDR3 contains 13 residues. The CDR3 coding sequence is TGTGCCAGCAGCCGGACAGGGAACTACGAGCAGTACTTC. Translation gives CASSRTGNYEQYF.

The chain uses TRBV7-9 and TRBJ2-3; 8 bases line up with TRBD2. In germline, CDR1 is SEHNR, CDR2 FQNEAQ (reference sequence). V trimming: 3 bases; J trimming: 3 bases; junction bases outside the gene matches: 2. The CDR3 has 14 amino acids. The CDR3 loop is CASSFSGTTDTQYF. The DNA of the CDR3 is TGTGCCAGCAGCTTTAGCGGGACAACAGATACGCAGTATTTT.

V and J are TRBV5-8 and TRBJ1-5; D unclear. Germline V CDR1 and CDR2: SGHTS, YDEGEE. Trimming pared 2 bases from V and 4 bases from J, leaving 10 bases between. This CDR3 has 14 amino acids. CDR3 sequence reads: CASSFGLGNQPQHF. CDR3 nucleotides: TGTGCCAGCAGCTTCGGACTGGGGAATCAGCCCCAGCATTTT.

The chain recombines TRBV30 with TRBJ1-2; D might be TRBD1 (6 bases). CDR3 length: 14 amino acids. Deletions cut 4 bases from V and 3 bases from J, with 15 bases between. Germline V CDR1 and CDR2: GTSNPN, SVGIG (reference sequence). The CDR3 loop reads CAWTRGTLDYGYTF. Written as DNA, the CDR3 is TGTGCCTGGACCAGGGGTACATTGGACTATGGCTACACCTTC. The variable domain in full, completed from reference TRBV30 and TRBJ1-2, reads SQTIHQWPATLVQPVGSPLSLECTVEGTSNPNLYWYRQAAGRGLQLLFYSVGIGQISSEVPQNLSASRPQDRQFILSSKKLLLSDSGFYLCAWTRGTLDYGYTFGSGTRLTVV.

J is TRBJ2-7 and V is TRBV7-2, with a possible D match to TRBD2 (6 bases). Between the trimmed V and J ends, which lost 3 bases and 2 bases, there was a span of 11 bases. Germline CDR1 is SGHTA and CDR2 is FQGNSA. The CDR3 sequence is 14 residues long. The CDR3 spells CASSFGGKTYEQYF. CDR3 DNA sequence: TGTGCCAGCAGCTTTGGCGGGAAAACCTACGAGCAGTACTTC. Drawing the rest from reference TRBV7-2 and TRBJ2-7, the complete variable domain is GAGVSQSPSNKVTEKGKDVELRCDPISGHTALYWYRQSLGQGLEFLIYFQGNSAPDKSGLPSDRFSAERTGGSVSTLTIQRTQQEDSAVYLCASSFGGKTYEQYFGPGTRLTVT.

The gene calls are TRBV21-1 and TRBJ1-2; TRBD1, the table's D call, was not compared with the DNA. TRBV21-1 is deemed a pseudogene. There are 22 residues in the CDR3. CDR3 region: CASSKGPPTGRGLGIRLYGYTF. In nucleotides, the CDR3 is TGTGCCAGCAGCAAAGGTCCCCCGACAGGCAGGGGCCTAGGCATACGGTTGTATGGCTACACCTTC.

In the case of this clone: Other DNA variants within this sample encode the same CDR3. This CDR3 is CASSLGTVYGYTF. Here the CDR3 DNA reads TGTGCCAGCAGTTTAGGGACAGTCTATGGCTACACCTTC. This rearrangement joins TRBV28 to TRBJ1-2, with 7 bases matching TRBD1. The CDR3 is made up of 13 amino acids. Unmatched junction bases numbered 1, after V lost 2 bases and J lost 4 bases. Germline lookup yields CDR1 MDHEN and CDR2 SYDVKM.

The CDR3 sequence: CASSLAPAVVYEQYF. CDR3 bases: TGTGCCAGCAGCTTAGCTCCAGCGGTAGTTTACGAGCAGTACTTC. This rearrangement joins TRBV7-2 to TRBJ2-7, with D perhaps TRBD2 (5 bases). CDR3 length: 15 amino acids. Germline CDR1 and CDR2: SGHTA and FQGNSA. Trimming took off 0 bases at V and 4 bases at J, with 13 bases between the two ends. Looking up the rest from reference TRBV7-2 and TRBJ2-7 gives the full variable domain: GAGVSQSPSNKVTEKGKDVELRCDPISGHTALYWYRQSLGQGLEFLIYFQGNSAPDKSGLPSDRFSAERTGGSVSTLTIQRTQQEDSAVYLCASSLAPAVVYEQYFGPGTRLTVT.

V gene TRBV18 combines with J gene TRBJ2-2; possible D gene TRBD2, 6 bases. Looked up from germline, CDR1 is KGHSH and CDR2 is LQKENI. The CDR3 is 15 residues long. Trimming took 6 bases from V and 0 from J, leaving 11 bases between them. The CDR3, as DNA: TGTGCCAGCTCGGTGGAGGGAGCGAACACCGGGGAGCTGTTTTTT. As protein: CASSVEGANTGELFF.

The CDR3 loop reads CASSLFQGAGVGEQYF. CDR3 sequence (DNA): TGCGCCAGCAGCTTGTTCCAGGGGGCGGGAGTAGGGGAGCAGTACTTC. The chain carries TRBV5-1 and TRBJ2-7; tentative D call: TRBD1 (8 bases). Trimming cost V 1 base and J 7 bases, with 21 bases left between them. The CDR3 spans 16 residues. CDR1 and CDR2 (germline): SGHRS, YFSETQ.

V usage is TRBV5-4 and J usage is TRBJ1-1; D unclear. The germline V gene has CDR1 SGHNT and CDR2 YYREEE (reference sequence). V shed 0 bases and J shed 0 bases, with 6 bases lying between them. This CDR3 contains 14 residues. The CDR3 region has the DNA TGTGCCAGCAGCTTGGTGGGCTTGAACACTGAAGCTTTCTTT. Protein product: CASSLVGLNTEAFF.

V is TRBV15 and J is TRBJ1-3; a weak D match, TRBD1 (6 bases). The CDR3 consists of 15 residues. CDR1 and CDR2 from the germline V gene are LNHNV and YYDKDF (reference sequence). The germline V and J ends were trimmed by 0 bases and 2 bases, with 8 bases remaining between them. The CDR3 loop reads CATSRETGPGNTIYF. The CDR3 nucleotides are TGTGCCACCAGCAGAGAAACAGGGCCTGGAAACACCATATATTTT. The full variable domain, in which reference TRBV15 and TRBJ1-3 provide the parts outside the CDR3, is DAMVIQNPRYQVTQFGKPVTLSCSQTLNHNVMYWYQQKSSQAPKLLFHYYDKDFNNEADTPDNFQSRRPNTSFCFLDIRSPGLGDTAMYLCATSRETGPGNTIYFGEGSWLTVV.

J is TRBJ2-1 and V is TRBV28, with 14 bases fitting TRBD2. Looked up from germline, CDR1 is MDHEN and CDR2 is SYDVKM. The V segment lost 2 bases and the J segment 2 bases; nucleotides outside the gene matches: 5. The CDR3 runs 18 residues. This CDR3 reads CASSLKGGLAGAYNEQFF. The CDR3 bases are TGTGCCAGCAGTTTAAAGGGGGGACTAGCGGGAGCCTACAATGAGCAGTTCTTC.

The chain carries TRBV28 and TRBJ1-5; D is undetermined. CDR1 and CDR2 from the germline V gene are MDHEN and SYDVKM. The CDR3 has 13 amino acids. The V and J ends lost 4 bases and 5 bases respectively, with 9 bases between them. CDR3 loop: CASSSGPDQPQHF. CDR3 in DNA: TGTGCCAGCAGTTCTGGGCCTGATCAGCCCCAGCATTTT.

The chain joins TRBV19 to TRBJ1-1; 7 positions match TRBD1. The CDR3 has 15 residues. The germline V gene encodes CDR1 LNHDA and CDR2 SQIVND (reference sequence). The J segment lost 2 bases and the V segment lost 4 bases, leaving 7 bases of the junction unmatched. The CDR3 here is CASSTETGYNTEAFF. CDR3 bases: TGTGCCAGTAGTACAGAGACAGGGTACAACACTGAAGCTTTCTTT.

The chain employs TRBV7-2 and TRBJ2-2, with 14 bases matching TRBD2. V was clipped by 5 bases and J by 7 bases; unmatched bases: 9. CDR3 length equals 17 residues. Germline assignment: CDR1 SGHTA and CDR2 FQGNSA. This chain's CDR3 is CASSVSGLAGAGGELFF. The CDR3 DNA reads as TGTGCCAGCAGCGTATCGGGACTAGCGGGAGCGGGCGGGGAGCTGTTTTTT.

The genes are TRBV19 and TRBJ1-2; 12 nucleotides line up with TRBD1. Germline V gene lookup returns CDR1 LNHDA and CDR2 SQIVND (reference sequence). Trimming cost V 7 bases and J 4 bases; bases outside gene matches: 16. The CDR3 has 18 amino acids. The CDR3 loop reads CASTSRGTGGVNGYGYTF. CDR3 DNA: TGTGCCAGTACCTCGCGGGGGACAGGGGGCGTCAACGGCTATGGCTACACCTTC.

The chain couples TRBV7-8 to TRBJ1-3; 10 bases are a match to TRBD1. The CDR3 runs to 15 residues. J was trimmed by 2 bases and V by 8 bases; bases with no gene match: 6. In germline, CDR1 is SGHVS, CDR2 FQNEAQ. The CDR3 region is CASSPGTGAGNTIYF. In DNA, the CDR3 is TGTGCCAGCTCACCCGGGACAGGGGCTGGAAACACCATATATTTT.

CDR3 sequence reads: CASRVAGAGSYEQYF. In DNA, the CDR3 is TGTGCCAGCAGGGTAGCGGGAGCAGGCTCCTACGAGCAGTACTTC. The chain employs TRBV6-5 and TRBJ2-7, with 9 bases that match TRBD2. The germline gives CDR1 MNHEY, CDR2 SVGAGI. With 6 bases clipped from V and 0 bases from J, the junction kept 6 bases outside the gene matches. The CDR3 length is 15 residues.

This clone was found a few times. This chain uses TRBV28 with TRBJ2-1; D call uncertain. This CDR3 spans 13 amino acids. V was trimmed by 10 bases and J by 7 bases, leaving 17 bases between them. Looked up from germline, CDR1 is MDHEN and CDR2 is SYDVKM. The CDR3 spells CATLERFVNEQFF. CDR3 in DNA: TGTGCCACCTTGGAGAGGTTTGTAAATGAGCAGTTCTTC.

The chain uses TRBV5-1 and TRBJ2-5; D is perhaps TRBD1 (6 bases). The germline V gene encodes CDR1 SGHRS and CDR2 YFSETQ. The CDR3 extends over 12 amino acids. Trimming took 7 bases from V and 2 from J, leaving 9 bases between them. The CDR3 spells CASSTGQETQYF. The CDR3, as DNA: TGCGCCAGCTCTACAGGGCAAGAGACCCAGTACTTC.

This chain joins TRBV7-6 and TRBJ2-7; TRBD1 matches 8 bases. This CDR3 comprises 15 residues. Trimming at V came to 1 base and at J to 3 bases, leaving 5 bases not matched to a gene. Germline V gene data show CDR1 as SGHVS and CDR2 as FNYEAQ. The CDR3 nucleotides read TGTGCCAGCAGCTTAGGGGTAGGACAGGGCTACGAGCAGTACTTC. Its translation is CASSLGVGQGYEQYF.

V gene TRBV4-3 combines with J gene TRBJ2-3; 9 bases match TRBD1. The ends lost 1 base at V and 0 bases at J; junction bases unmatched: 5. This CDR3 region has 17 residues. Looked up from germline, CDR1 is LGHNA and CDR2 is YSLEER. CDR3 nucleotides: TGCGCCAGCAGCCAAGGCACGGGACAGGGAAGCACAGATACGCAGTATTTT. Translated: CASSQGTGQGSTDTQYF.

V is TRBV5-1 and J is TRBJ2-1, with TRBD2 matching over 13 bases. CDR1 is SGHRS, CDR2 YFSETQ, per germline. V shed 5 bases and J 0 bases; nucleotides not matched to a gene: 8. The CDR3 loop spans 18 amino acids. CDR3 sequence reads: CASRRLAGGLSSYNEQFF. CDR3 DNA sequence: TGCGCCAGCAGAAGACTAGCGGGGGGCTTAAGCTCCTACAATGAGCAGTTCTTC.